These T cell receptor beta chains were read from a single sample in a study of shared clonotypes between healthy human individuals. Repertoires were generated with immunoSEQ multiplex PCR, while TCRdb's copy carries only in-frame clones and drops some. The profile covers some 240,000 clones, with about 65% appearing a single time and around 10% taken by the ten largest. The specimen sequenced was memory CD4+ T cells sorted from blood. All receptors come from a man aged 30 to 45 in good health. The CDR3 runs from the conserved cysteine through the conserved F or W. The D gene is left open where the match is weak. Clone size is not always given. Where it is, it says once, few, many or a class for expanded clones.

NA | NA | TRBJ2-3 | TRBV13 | CASSLGQVTATDTQYF | TGTGCCAGCAGCTTAGGCCAAGTGACAGCAACAGATACGCAGTATTTT
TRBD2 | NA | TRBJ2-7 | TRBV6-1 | CASSFGTSGYEQYF | TGTGCCAGCAGTTTTGGGACTAGCGGCTACGAGCAGTACTTC
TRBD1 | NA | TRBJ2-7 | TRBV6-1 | CASRAGQGTYEQYF | TGTGCCAGCAGGGCGGGACAGGGGACCTACGAGCAGTACTTC
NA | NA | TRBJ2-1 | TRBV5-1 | CASSFLGAQAREEQFF | TGCGCCAGCAGCTTTTTAGGGGCGCAAGCTAGGGAAGAGCAGTTCTTC
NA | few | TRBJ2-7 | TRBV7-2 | CASSSNRAAYEQYF | TGTGCCAGCAGCTCCAACAGGGCCGCCTACGAGCAGTACTTC
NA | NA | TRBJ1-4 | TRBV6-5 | CASGPSATNEKLFF | TGTGCCAGCGGGCCCAGCGCAACTAATGAAAAACTGTTTTTT
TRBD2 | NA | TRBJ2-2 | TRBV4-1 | CASSQGLAGTGELFF | TGCGCCAGCAGCCAGGGGCTAGCGGGTACCGGGGAGCTGTTTTTT
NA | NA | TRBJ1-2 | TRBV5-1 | CASSLTLTGDYGYTF | TGCGCCAGCAGCCTAACTCTGACAGGAGACTATGGCTACACCTTC
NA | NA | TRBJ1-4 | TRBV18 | CASSPQGIGNEKLFF | TGTGCCAGCTCACCCCAGGGGATCGGGAATGAAAAACTGTTTTTT
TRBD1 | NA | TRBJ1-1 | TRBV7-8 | CASSLLQGAQTEAFF | TGTGCCAGCAGCTTACTACAGGGGGCGCAGACTGAAGCTTTCTTT
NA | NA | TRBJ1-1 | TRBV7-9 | CAYRWVSGTEAFF | TGTGCCTATCGGTGGGTTTCGGGCACTGAAGCTTTCTTT
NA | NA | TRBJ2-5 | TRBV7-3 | CASSQGGRETQYF | TGTGCCAGCAGTCAAGGCGGCCGTGAGACCCAGTACTTC
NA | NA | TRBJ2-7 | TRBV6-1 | CASSEISGAGEQYF | TGTGCCAGCAGTGAAATATCGGGGGCTGGCGAGCAGTACTTC
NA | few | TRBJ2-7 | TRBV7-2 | CASSPSGTRMSGQYF | TGTGCCAGCAGCCCATCCGGGACTCGCATGTCGGGGCAGTACTTC
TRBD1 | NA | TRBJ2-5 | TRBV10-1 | CASSESRTGEETQYF | TGCGCCAGCAGTGAGTCCAGGACAGGGGAAGAGACCCAGTACTTC
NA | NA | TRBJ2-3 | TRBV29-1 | CSVGPGSDTQYF | TGCAGCGTTGGTCCGGGATCAGATACGCAGTATTTT
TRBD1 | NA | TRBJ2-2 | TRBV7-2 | CASSEGAVRIGELFF | TGTGCCAGCAGCGAGGGGGCAGTTCGAATCGGGGAGCTGTTTTTT
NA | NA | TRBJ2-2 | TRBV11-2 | CASTIGNTGELFF | TGTGCCAGCACTATTGGGAACACCGGGGAGCTGTTTTTT
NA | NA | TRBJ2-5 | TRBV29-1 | CSVGGQAIETQYF | TGCAGCGTGGGGGGGCAGGCCATTGAGACCCAGTACTTC
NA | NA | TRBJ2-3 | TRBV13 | CASSLNPRTDTQYF | TGTGCCAGCAGCTTGAACCCGCGCACAGATACGCAGTATTTT